Shown below are 10 T cell receptor beta chains from a single sample sequenced in a study of T cells after yellow fever vaccination. TCRdb independently ran MiXCR on the 5' RACE reads; one entry per CDR3 protein. The data hold 500,000 to 650,000 distinct CDR3 sequences, with approximately 13% observed a single time. The input for sequencing was PBMCs, taken on the day of the yellow fever booster vaccination. Every receptor here comes from a man under 40 who received the YFV17D yellow fever vaccine.

This clonotype appeared a few times. The rearrangement uses TRBV7-2 and TRBJ2-3; TRBD2 matches 11 bases. CDR3 length: 15 residues. Looked up from germline, CDR1 is SGHTA and CDR2 is FQGNSA. V lost 3 bases to trimming and J lost 4 bases; unmatched junction nucleotides: 3. DNA for the CDR3: TGTGCCAGCAGCTTGACTAGCGGGATGGCAGATACGCAGTATTTT. Protein: CASSLTSGMADTQYF.

This clonotype was detected ten times or more. V gene TRBV6-2 or TRBV6-3 combines with J gene TRBJ1-1; D is uncertain. The CDR3 length is 13 residues. Per germline, CDR1 MNHEY and CDR2 SVGEGT. Trimming cost V 6 bases and J 6 bases, with 14 bases left between them. The CDR3 loop is CASSHRERPEAFF. CDR3 sequence (DNA): TGTGCCAGCAGCCACCGAGAGCGCCCTGAAGCTTTCTTT.

This clonotype was seen a handful of times. This chain uses TRBV7-2 with TRBJ2-7; TRBD2 is a possible D gene (6 bases). From germline, CDR1 is SGHTA and CDR2 FQGNSA. The length of the CDR3 is 16 residues. Deletions cut 7 bases from V and 3 bases from J, with 22 bases between. CDR3 loop: CASTVLSGGVGYEQYF. The CDR3 nucleotides are TGTGCCAGCACCGTACTTTCCGGCGGGGTAGGCTACGAGCAGTACTTC.

This clonotype has only a few counts. This chain connects TRBV5-1 to TRBJ2-2, with TRBD1 matching 7 bases. The germline gives CDR1 SGHRS, CDR2 YFSETQ. The CDR3 totals 17 residues. V lost 4 bases and J lost 0; bases outside the gene matches: 9. CDR3 sequence reads: CASSSRQGNTNTGELFF. CDR3 nucleotide sequence: TGCGCCAGCAGCAGTAGACAGGGAAATACGAACACCGGGGAGCTGTTTTTT. Full variable domain (rest looked up from reference TRBV5-1 and TRBJ2-2): KAGVTQTPRYLIKTRGQQVTLSCSPISGHRSVSWYQQTPGQGLQFLFEYFSETQRNKGNFPGRFSGRQFSNSRSEMNVSTLELGDSALYLCASSSRQGNTNTGELFFGEGSRLTVL.

The table lists this clonotype with a count of one. DNA of the CDR3: TGTGCCAGCAGCTTAGGGTCATATGGTGAGCAGTTCTTC. This sequence encodes CASSLGSYGEQFF. The rearrangement links TRBV7-2 to TRBJ2-1; D is uncertain. Trimming stripped 1 base from V and 9 bases from J, with 10 bases between. This CDR3 contains 13 residues. Germline lookup yields CDR1 SGHTA and CDR2 FQGNSA.

This clonotype was counted between two and nine times. V usage is TRBV4-3 and J usage is TRBJ2-4; 7 bases match TRBD2. The V gene end was trimmed by 1 base and the J gene end by 4 bases; junction bases not matched to a gene: 7. CDR1 LGHNA and CDR2 YSLEER come from the germline V gene. The CDR3 covers 16 residues. The CDR3: CASSQVGAGEKNIQYF. In nucleotides, the CDR3 is TGCGCCAGCAGCCAAGTTGGGGCGGGGGAAAAAAACATTCAGTACTTC.

There are a few counts of this clonotype. The chain joins TRBV6-1 to TRBJ2-7, with D perhaps matching TRBD2 (5 bases). This CDR3 has 15 residues. Germline CDR1 is MNHNS and CDR2 is SASEGT. V lost 6 bases and J lost 0, with 15 bases in between. DNA for the CDR3: TGTGCCAGCAGGGGCGGAGCGGAGCTCTCCTACGAGCAGTACTTC. Its translation is CASRGGAELSYEQYF.

This clonotype has more than one count but fewer than ten. The chain joins TRBV7-6 to TRBJ2-7; D possibly corresponds to TRBD1 (6 bases). The CDR3 runs 15 residues. The ends were cut back, 5 bases at V and 5 bases at J, with 19 bases in the middle. Looked up from germline, CDR1 is SGHVS and CDR2 is FNYEAQ. In nucleotides, the CDR3 is TGTGCCAGCAGCCCGCCCGGGACAATCGAGAACGAGCAGTACTTC. As protein: CASSPPGTIENEQYF.

DNA of the CDR3: TGCAGTGCCATACGGGATACGGTCACTGAAGCTTTCTTT. This translates into CSAIRDTVTEAFF. V gene TRBV20-1 combines with J gene TRBJ1-1; D is undetermined. In germline, CDR1 is DFQATT, CDR2 SNEGSKA (reference sequence). This CDR3 is 13 amino acids long. Deletions cut 6 bases from V and 4 bases from J, with 15 bases between.

This clonotype occurred a few times. The gene calls are TRBV5-6 and TRBJ1-5, with TRBD1 matching over 8 bases. J was trimmed by 11 bases and V by 4 bases; bases with no gene match: 14. Germline lookup yields CDR1 SGHDT and CDR2 YYEEEE. The CDR3 runs 15 residues. CDR3 amino acids: CASSRQGPGPWAQHF. CDR3 sequence (DNA): TGTGCCAGCAGCCGACAGGGGCCGGGGCCGTGGGCCCAGCATTTT.